The T cell receptor (beta chain) described here comes from a study of T cells in Graves' hyperthyroidism and ophthalmopathy (dated by TCRdb to about 2019). Study-wide context: Peripheral blood samples were taken at initial diagnosis, before any treatment was given. To identify distinguishing TCR V-J signatures, a discovery cohort of around 98 patients was used, comprising 43 with Graves' ophthalmopathy and 57 with stable Graves' hyperthyroidism. Prospective prediction of ophthalmopathy was tested in an independent validation cohort consisting of roughly 19 hyperthyroidism patients and some 15 patients who later progressed to ophthalmopathy. The roughly 100 discovery patients were randomly divided into training and test sets at a 7:3 ratio. Thyroid tissue and blood T-cell repertoires from six Graves' hyperthyroidism patients were also compared in the study. Following sampling, methimazole starting at 30 mg daily was given to hyperthyroidism patients, and high-dose intravenous methylprednisolone was given to ophthalmopathy patients. The paper describes TCR Vbeta CDR3 sequencing of 120 to 150 peripheral blood samples, made up of 43 ophthalmopathy patients, more than 70 hyperthyroidism patients and 17 progressor patients. Results and caveats for the whole study, not just this receptor: During validation, the model predicted progression to ophthalmopathy a median of about 5.9 months ahead of onset, with almost 71% sensitivity and less than 85% specificity. Sample size was not statistically predetermined, and blinding of investigators to group allocation was not performed. Most expanded thyroid clonotypes (frequency above 0.001) were also detected in blood, a finding suggesting that blood repertoires may reflect thyroid immune responses. A model built on a 13 V-J signature distinguished ophthalmopathy from stable hyperthyroidism, reaching around 90% sensitivity and 81% to 83% specificity in cross-validation and 80%/75% in testing.

Amplification of TCR beta CDR3 regions was carried out from RNA transcripts. The TCR CDR3 was subjected to a first round of RT-PCR using the HTBI primer set and the Qiagen OneStep RT-PCR kit. The libraries were constructed in a second round of multiplex PCR and then size-selected and purified. The libraries were sequenced on an Illumina HiSeq2000 using paired-end 100 bp reads. For the original study's pipeline: Raw data were processed with SOAPnuke, discarding reads with adapters, uncalled bases, mean Phred below 15, or no exact constant-primer or identifier match. COPE v1.2.5 was used to merge high-quality paired reads, and clonotypes were defined as unique nucleotide sequences. MiTCR v1.1 was used to align the clonotypes against IMGT TRBV, TRBD and TRBJ reference segments. Analysis was restricted to V-J combinations with a frequency above 0.0001, which covered 99.2% of repertoires. A TCS score was defined as the ratio of F50 (clonal expansion) to E x V (chaos), with BLOSUM62-based TCRdist applied between CDR3 peptides within each V-J. Welch's t-statistics and random forest reduced approximately 520 V-J features to under 15, which were used in a naive Bayes classifier (R e1071). TCRdb's own reprocessing of the public reads used fastp at Q25 and MiXCR and kept productive beta chains. Entries are consolidated by CDR3 protein sequence, retaining the most common genes and DNA. The V and J calls follow TCRdb's processing rather than the paper's. In all, the sample holds over 500,000 distinct CDR3 sequences, and about 15% of those were seen once. The top ten constitute 25% to 30% of the sample.

The table lists this clonotype with many counts. This clone's antigen is unknown. Nothing much larger sits one base from this clone, and base qualities are not available. In the ophthalmopathy patients, disease was moderately to severely active, with a Clinical Activity Score of 3 or more, a NOSPECS grade of 4 or more, and a duration of less than 3 months. The study excluded patients with uncontrolled infections, other autoimmune diseases, pregnancy or lactation. Clinical symptoms, serum thyroxine and TRAb, thyroid ultrasound, and orbital computed tomography formed the basis for the diagnoses. PBMCs were separated from roughly 10 ml of fresh peripheral blood using Ficoll-Paque density gradient centrifugation. Trizol reagent was used to extract total RNA, and RNA quality was then checked on an Agilent 2100 Bioanalyzer. A distance of 12 bases separates the germline ends of V and J, which lose 6 bases and 2 bases respectively. The germline V gene encodes CDR1 DFQATT and CDR2 SNEGSKA (reference sequence). CDR3 length: 13 amino acids, cysteine to phenylalanine. Of the read, only the CDR3 DNA is kept; its 39 bases are in frame from base 1.

The V and J segments used are TRBV20-1 and TRBJ2-3; the D gene lacks a confident call. The sequence derives from a woman in her twenties or thirties with Graves' ophthalmopathy. The source material was blood. The CDR3 sequence is CSANTPATDTQYF. The DNA sequence is given as TGCAGTGCCAATACACCGGCCACAGATACGCAGTATTTT.